The sequence of this T cell receptor beta chain was determined in a study of T-cell reconstitution after alpha-beta-depleted transplantation in children. Notes on this clonotype: Its specificity is unknown.

Whole-study results and caveats: T cells produced anew were the main source of T-cell counts and diversity one year after transplant. Some patients' high day-60 TCRbeta diversity was attributed to recipient cells surviving conditioning.

Construction of the TCRbeta library involved unique molecular identifiers. A single record per CDR3 protein comes from TCRdb applying MiXCR to the PCR reads. The sample lists around 300,000 distinct CDR3 sequences; around 7.3% were seen once. The sequenced sample was peripheral blood, obtained 360 days after TCRalphabeta/CD19-depleted stem cell transplant. The sequence came from a female patient between 2 and 15 years old who had a stem cell transplant for Fanconi anemia, so the T cells may come from the graft donor.

The CDR3, as DNA: TGTGCCAGTAGTCGTAGGGGACAGGGAAGGTCCTACGAGCAGTACTTC. Amino acids: CASSRRGQGRSYEQYF. The chain is built from TRBV19 and TRBJ2-7; TRBD1 matches at 9 bases. CDR1 is LNHDA and CDR2 is SQIVND in the germline V gene (reference sequence). The CDR3 loop spans 16 amino acids. V shed 5 bases and J 1 base; nucleotides not matched to a gene: 9.